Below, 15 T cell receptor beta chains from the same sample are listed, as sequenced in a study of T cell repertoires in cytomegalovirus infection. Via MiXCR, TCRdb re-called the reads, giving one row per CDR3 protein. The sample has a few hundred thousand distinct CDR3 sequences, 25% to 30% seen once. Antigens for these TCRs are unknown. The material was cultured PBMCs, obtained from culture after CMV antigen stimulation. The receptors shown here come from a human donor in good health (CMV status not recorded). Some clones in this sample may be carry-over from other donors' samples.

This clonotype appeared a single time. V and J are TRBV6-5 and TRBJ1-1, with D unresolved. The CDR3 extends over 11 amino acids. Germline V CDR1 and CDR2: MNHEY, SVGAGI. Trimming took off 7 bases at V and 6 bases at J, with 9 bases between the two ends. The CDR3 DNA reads TGTGCCAGCACCCAAGGCGCTGAAGCTTTCTTT. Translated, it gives CASTQGAEAFF.

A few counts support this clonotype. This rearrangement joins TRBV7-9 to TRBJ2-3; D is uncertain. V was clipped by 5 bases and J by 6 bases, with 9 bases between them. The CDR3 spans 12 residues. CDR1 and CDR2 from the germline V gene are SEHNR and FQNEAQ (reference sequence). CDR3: CASSDPTDTQYF. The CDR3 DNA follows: TGTGCCAGCAGCGACCCGACGGATACGCAGTATTTT.

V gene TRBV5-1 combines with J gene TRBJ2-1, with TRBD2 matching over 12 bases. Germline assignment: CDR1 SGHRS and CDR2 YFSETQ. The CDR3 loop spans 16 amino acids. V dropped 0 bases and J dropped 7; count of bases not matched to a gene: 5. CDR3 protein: CASSLAGLAGTNEQFF. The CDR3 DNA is TGCGCCAGCAGCTTGGCCGGACTAGCGGGAACTAATGAGCAGTTCTTC.

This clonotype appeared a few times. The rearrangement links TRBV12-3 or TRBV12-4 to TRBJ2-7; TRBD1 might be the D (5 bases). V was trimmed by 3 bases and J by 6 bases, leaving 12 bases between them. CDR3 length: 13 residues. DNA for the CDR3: TGTGCCAGCAGTTTTGGGGCAGGCCCCGAGCAGTACTTC. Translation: CASSFGAGPEQYF.

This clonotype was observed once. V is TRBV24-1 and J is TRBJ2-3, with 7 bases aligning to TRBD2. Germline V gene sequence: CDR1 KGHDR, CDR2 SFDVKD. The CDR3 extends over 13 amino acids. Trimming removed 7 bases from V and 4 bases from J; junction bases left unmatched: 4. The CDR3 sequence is CATRAGVADTQYF. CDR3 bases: TGTGCCACCAGGGCGGGAGTCGCAGATACGCAGTATTTT.

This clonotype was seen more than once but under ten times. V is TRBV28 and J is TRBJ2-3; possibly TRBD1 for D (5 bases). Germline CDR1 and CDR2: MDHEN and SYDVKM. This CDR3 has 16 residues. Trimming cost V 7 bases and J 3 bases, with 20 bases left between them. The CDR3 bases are TGTGCCAGCATTGCCTTCCGGACAAGTAGAACAGATACGCAGTATTTT. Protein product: CASIAFRTSRTDTQYF. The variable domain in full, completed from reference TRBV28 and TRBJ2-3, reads DVKVTQSSRYLVKRTGEKVFLECVQDMDHENMFWYRQDPGLGLRLIYFSYDVKMKEKGDIPEGYSVSREKKERFSLILESASTNQTSMYLCASIAFRTSRTDTQYFGPGTRLTVL.

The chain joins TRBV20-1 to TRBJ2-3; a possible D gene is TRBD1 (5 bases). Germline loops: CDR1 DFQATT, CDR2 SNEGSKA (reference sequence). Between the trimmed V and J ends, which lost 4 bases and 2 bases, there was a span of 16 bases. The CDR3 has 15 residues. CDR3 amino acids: CSATKDSYSTDTQYF. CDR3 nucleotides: TGCAGTGCTACAAAAGACAGCTATTCCACAGATACGCAGTATTTT.

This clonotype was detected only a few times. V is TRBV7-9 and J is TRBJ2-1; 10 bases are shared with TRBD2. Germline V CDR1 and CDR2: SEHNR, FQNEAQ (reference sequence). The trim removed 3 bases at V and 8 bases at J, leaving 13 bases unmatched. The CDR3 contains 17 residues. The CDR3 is CASSLLGKLAGMDEQFF. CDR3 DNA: TGTGCCAGCAGCTTGTTGGGTAAACTAGCGGGAATGGATGAGCAGTTCTTC.

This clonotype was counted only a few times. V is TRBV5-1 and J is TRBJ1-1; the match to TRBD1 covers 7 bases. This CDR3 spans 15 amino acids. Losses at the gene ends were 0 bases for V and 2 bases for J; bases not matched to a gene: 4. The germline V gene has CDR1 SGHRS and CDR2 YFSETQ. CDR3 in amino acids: CASSLDGTDNTEAFF. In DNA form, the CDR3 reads TGCGCCAGCAGCTTGGACGGGACAGATAACACTGAAGCTTTCTTT.

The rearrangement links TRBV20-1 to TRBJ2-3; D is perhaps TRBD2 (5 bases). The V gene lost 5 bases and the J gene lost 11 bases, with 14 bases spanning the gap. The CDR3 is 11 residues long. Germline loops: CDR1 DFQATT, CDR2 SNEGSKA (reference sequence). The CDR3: CSAPLTGRQYF. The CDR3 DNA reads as TGCAGTGCTCCCTTGACGGGGAGGCAGTATTTT.

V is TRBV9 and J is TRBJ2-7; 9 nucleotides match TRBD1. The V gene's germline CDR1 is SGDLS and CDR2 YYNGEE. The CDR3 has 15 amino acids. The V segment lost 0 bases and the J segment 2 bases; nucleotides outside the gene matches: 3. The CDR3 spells CASSVGGQGTYEQYF. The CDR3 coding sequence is TGTGCCAGCAGCGTAGGGGGACAGGGAACCTACGAGCAGTACTTC.

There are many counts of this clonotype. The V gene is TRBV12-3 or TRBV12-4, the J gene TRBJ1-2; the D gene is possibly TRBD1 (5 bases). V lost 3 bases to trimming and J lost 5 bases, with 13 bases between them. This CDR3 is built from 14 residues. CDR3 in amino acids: CASSLKRGTYGYTF. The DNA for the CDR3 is TGTGCCAGCAGTTTGAAAAGGGGAACTTATGGCTACACCTTC.

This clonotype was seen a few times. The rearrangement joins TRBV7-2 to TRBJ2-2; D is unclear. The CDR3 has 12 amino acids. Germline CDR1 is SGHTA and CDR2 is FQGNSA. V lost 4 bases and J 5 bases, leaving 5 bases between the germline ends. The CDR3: CASSSRTGELFF. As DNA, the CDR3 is TGTGCCAGCAGCTCACGGACCGGGGAGCTGTTTTTT.

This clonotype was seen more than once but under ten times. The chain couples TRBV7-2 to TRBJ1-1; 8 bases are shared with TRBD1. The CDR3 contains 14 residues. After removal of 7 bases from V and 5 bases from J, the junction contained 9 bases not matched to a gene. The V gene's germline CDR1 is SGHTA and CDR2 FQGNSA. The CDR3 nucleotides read TGTGCCAGCACCCTAGACAGGGGTGGGACTGAAGCTTTCTTT. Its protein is CASTLDRGGTEAFF.

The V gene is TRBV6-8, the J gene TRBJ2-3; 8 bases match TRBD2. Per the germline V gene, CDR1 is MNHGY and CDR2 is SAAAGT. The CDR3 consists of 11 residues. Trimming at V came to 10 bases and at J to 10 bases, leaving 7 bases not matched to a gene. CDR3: CATGGVVAQYF. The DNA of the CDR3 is TGTGCCACCGGGGGGGTAGTCGCGCAGTATTTT.